The 10 T cell receptor beta chains below were found in one sample sequenced in a study of blood T cell repertoires in COVID-19. TCRdb's copy holds only in-frame clones and misses some; the assay was immunoSEQ multiplex PCR. In the table there are approximately 68,000 clones, 82% of which are singletons. The sequencing input was peripheral blood. Source of these receptors: a human donor in a cohort sampled during active COVID-19.

The CDR3 loop is CSVAGGALGQYF. The CDR3 coding sequence is TGCAGCGTTGCCGGAGGGGCGCTCGGGCAGTACTTC. The genes are TRBV29-1 and TRBJ2-7; a weak D match, TRBD2 (6 bases). The germline CDR1 and CDR2 sequences are SQVTM and ANQGSEA. The V end lost 4 bases, the J end lost 9 bases, and 16 bases lay between the germline ends. CDR3 length: 12 amino acids.

V and J are TRBV6-5 and TRBJ2-7; possibly TRBD1 for D (6 bases). Germline V gene sequence: CDR1 MNHEY, CDR2 SVGAGI. V was cut by 6 bases and J by 4 bases, with 10 bases left in between. This CDR3 spans 12 amino acids. The CDR3 bases are TGTGCCAGCAGACAGGGTGCTTACGAGCAGTACTTC. Protein sequence: CASRQGAYEQYF.

This clone appeared once. The CDR3 sequence: CASSPIEIGGQNYEQYF. The CDR3 DNA follows: TGTGCCAGCAGCCCTATCGAGATTGGCGGACAGAACTACGAGCAGTACTTC. The V call is TRBV6-2 or TRBV6-3, the J call TRBJ2-7; maybe TRBD1 (6 bases). V was cut by 6 bases and J by 3 bases, with 24 bases left in between. The CDR3 is made up of 17 amino acids. Germline lookup yields CDR1 MNHEY and CDR2 SVGEGT.

V usage is TRBV30 and J usage is TRBJ2-6; D call uncertain. The germline V and J ends were trimmed by 2 bases and 1 base, with 6 bases remaining between them. CDR3 size: 14 residues. Germline V gives CDR1 GTSNPN, CDR2 SVGIG (reference sequence). The CDR3 loop is CAWSFSSGANVLTF. CDR3 coding DNA: TGTGCCTGGAGTTTCAGTTCTGGGGCCAACGTCCTGACTTTC.

This sequence joins TRBV7-9 and TRBJ1-2; possibly TRBD1 for D (5 bases). V shed 2 bases and J shed 7 bases, with 14 bases lying between them. Per the germline V gene, CDR1 is SEHNR and CDR2 is FQNEAQ (reference sequence). This CDR3 has 14 residues. CDR3 sequence: CASSLSAGFGGYTF. The CDR3 DNA reads as TGTGCCAGCAGCTTAAGTGCAGGGTTCGGTGGCTACACCTTC.

This clone is medium-sized. The chain joins TRBV27 to TRBJ1-1; TRBD1 might be the D (6 bases). Trimming shortened V by 3 bases and J by 7 bases, and 12 bases separated the two germline ends. The germline gives CDR1 MNHEY, CDR2 SMNVEV (reference sequence). The CDR3 is made up of 13 amino acids. In DNA form, the CDR3 reads TGTGCCAGCAGTTTTGGGGGCGGCCTTGAAGCTTTCTTT. It translates to CASSFGGGLEAFF.

This chain uses TRBV20-1 with TRBJ2-3; D is undetermined. The germline CDR1 and CDR2 sequences are DFQATT and SNEGSKA (reference sequence). The CDR3 spans 11 residues. Deletions cut 6 bases from V and 4 bases from J, with 8 bases between. The CDR3 loop reads CSATVSDTQYF. The CDR3 nucleotides are TGCAGTGCCACAGTCTCAGATACGCAGTATTTT.

V and J are TRBV19 and TRBJ2-7, with 8 positions matching TRBD2. The J segment lost 0 bases and the V segment lost 2 bases, leaving 0 bases of the junction unmatched. The CDR3 totals 14 residues. Germline V gene lookup returns CDR1 LNHDA and CDR2 SQIVND (reference sequence). The DNA for the CDR3 is TGTGCCAGTAGTATAACTAGCGGCTCCTACGAGCAGTACTTC. Protein: CASSITSGSYEQYF.

This chain connects TRBV10-3 to TRBJ1-2; the D is unclear. Germline V gene data show CDR1 as ENHRY and CDR2 as SYGVKD. The CDR3 has 15 amino acids. With 4 bases removed from V and 0 bases from J, the gap between germline ends came to 12 bases. CDR3 residues: CAISVGYSSNYGYTF. CDR3 DNA sequence: TGTGCCATCAGTGTGGGTTACAGTTCTAACTATGGCTACACCTTC.

The chain joins TRBV7-2 to TRBJ2-7; D possibly corresponds to TRBD2 (6 bases). There are 15 residues in the CDR3. The V end lost 5 bases, the J end lost 2 bases, and 16 bases lay between the germline ends. Germline V gene data show CDR1 as SGHTA and CDR2 as FQGNSA. Here the CDR3 reads CASSPREVQPYEQYF. CDR3 sequence (DNA): TGTGCCAGCAGCCCCAGGGAGGTACAACCCTACGAGCAGTACTTC. The full variable domain, in which reference TRBV7-2 and TRBJ2-7 provide the parts outside the CDR3, is GAGVSQSPSNKVTEKGKDVELRCDPISGHTALYWYRQSLGQGLEFLIYFQGNSAPDKSGLPSDRFSAERTGGSVSTLTIQRTQQEDSAVYLCASSPREVQPYEQYFGPGTRLTVT.